This TCR beta chain was identified in a study of control samples from healthy donors and cancer patients. The method was immunoSEQ multiplex PCR; TCRdb's version includes in-frame clones alone and lacks a portion of them. This sample has roughly 180,000 clones; 94% occur once, and the top ten carry 1.1% to 1.5%. Germline CDR1 is SQVTM and CDR2 is ANQGSEA. The CDR3 is 14 amino acids. V shed 3 bases and J 0 bases; nucleotides not matched to a gene: 3. The rearrangement joins TRBV29-1 to TRBJ1-2; 8 nucleotides line up with TRBD1. Specimen: blood. The sequence was obtained from a woman between 18 and 29 years old in good health. The DNA of the CDR3 is TGCAGCGTTGATGGGACAGGAGCTAACTATGGCTACACCTTC. It encodes CSVDGTGANYGYTF.